A single sample is the source of the 7 T cell receptor beta chains below, sequenced in a study of regulatory T cells in long-lasting Graves disease. Assembly of TCR beta libraries relied on iRepertoire HTBI primers together with Arm-PCR of CDR3 regions. TCRdb ran MiXCR on the multiplex PCR reads and lists one entry per CDR3 protein. The sample has around 250,000 distinct CDR3 sequences; 20% to 25% are singletons. Time point reported: newly diagnosed GD, antithyroid drugs for less than 3 months. PBMC-extracted RNA yielded the TCR library. Material: peripheral blood mononuclear cells (PBMCs), obtained at new diagnosis, from a patient treated with antithyroid drugs. Receptors were obtained from a female donor with Graves disease.

Regarding this clonotype: This may be a read error, as it is one base from a much larger clone. V usage is TRBV10-3 and J usage is TRBJ2-1, with D perhaps matching TRBD2 (6 bases). The CDR3 runs to 17 residues. Trimming cost V 3 bases and J 7 bases, with 22 bases left between them. Germline values: CDR1 ENHRY, CDR2 SYGVKD. The chain's CDR3 is CAISDPGAAKSGNEQFF. CDR3 DNA sequence: TGTGCCATCAGTGACCCTGGAGCAGCCAAAAGCGGGAATGAGCAGTTCTTC.

A note on this clonotype: Being one base from a much bigger clone, this may be a read error. This sequence joins TRBV7-9 and TRBJ1-4; a weak D match, TRBD1 (6 bases). V was trimmed by 3 bases and J by 7 bases, leaving 27 bases between them. The CDR3 extends over 19 amino acids. The germline V gene has CDR1 SEHNR and CDR2 FQNEAQ (reference sequence). The CDR3 nucleotides are TGTGCCAGCAGCTTGCGGCTGGGGGCAGGGGAGTTGCTTGGTGAAAAACTGTTTTTT. As protein: CASSLRLGAGELLGEKLFF. The whole variable domain, filled in from reference TRBV7-9 and TRBJ1-4, reads DTGVSQNPRHKITKRGQNVTFRCDPISEHNRLYWYRQTLGQGPEFLTYFQNEAQLEKSRLLSDRFSAERPKGSFSTLEIQRTEQGDSAMYLCASSLRLGAGELLGEKLFFGSGTQLSVL.

This clonotype was found many times. The J gene is TRBJ1-1, the V gene TRBV20-1, with 7 bases matching TRBD1. V shed 6 bases and J 13 bases; nucleotides not matched to a gene: 11. Germline CDR1 DFQATT, CDR2 SNEGSKA (reference sequence). The CDR3 runs 11 residues. The CDR3 region has the DNA TGCAGTGCCCTCCATGACAGGGACGGTTTCTTT. This translates into CSALHDRDGFF.

This clonotype was seen many times. The V gene is TRBV7-2, the J gene TRBJ1-3; the match to TRBD1 covers 9 bases. With 6 bases clipped from V and 1 base from J, the junction kept 4 bases outside the gene matches. Germline V CDR1 and CDR2: SGHTA, FQGNSA. The CDR3 length is 15 residues. CDR3 protein: CASRIDRGSGNTIYF. The CDR3 DNA sequence: TGTGCCAGCAGAATCGACAGGGGGTCTGGAAACACCATATATTTT.

This clonotype was found a few times. The chain has TRBV20-1 and TRBJ1-2; D remains ambiguous. From germline, CDR1 is DFQATT and CDR2 SNEGSKA (reference sequence). The CDR3 is made up of 12 amino acids. Trimming removed 5 bases at V and 4 bases at J, with 11 bases between. The CDR3: CSALADVYGYTF. The CDR3 DNA is TGCAGTGCTTTGGCAGACGTCTATGGCTACACCTTC.

A remark on this clonotype: A clone one base away is much larger, so this may be a read error. This chain links TRBV3-1 with TRBJ1-1; D remains unclear. CDR1 is LGHDT and CDR2 is YNNKEL in the germline V gene (reference sequence). CDR3 length: 15 amino acids. CDR3 bases: TGTGCCATCAGTGACCCCCCCGGAATGAACACTGAAGCTTCCTTT. It yields the protein CAISDPPGMNTEASF.

This clonotype appeared a few times. The gene calls are TRBV19 and TRBJ2-1; TRBD1 matches at 9 bases. The CDR3 spans 13 residues. Losses at the gene ends were 7 bases for V and 6 bases for J; bases not matched to a gene: 4. CDR1 and CDR2 (germline): LNHDA, SQIVND (reference sequence). The DNA for the CDR3 is TGTGCCAGTACCACGGGACAGGGCAATGAGCAGTTCTTC. Amino acid sequence: CASTTGQGNEQFF.